One sample yielded the 25 T cell receptor beta chains listed below, sequenced in a study of blood T cells in healthy people across ages. A sample-barcoded 5' primer and a J-beta primer mix were used in a second PCR of roughly 7 to 12 cycles. TCRdb recomputed calls from the 5' RACE reads with MiXCR, one row per CDR3 protein. This sample has about 1.7 million distinct CDR3 sequences, with 28% found just once. The sample taken for sequencing was blood. Receptors originate from a woman aged 25 to 39 in good health.

This clonotype was recorded at least ten times. V usage is TRBV7-9 and J usage is TRBJ2-1; TRBD2 agrees at 14 bases. V lost 5 bases and J lost 10; bases outside the gene matches: 4. Germline V gives CDR1 SEHNR, CDR2 FQNEAQ (reference sequence). The CDR3 contains 14 residues. The CDR3 loop reads CASSQGLAGEEQFF. The CDR3 DNA reads as TGTGCCAGCAGCCAGGGACTAGCGGGGGAAGAGCAGTTCTTC.

This clonotype was seen only a few times. J is TRBJ2-5 and V is TRBV20-1; unclear D gene. Germline V lookup: CDR1 DFQATT, CDR2 SNEGSKA (reference sequence). With 1 base removed from V and 0 bases from J, the gap between germline ends came to 12 bases. The CDR3 length is 15 residues. CDR3 sequence (DNA): TGCAGTGCTAGAGTTGCGTGGGTTAACCAAGAGACCCAGTACTTC. Protein: CSARVAWVNQETQYF.

The chain employs TRBV10-3 and TRBJ2-3, with 12 bases identical to TRBD2. With 5 bases clipped from V and 2 bases from J, the junction kept 2 bases outside the gene matches. The CDR3 loop spans 15 amino acids. Germline values: CDR1 ENHRY, CDR2 SYGVKD. The CDR3 coding sequence is TGTGCCATCAGTTCTAGCGGGAGGGCCACAGATACGCAGTATTTT. Residues: CAISSSGRATDTQYF.

The gene calls are TRBV6-6 and TRBJ2-1, with 11 positions matching TRBD2. Germline V gene lookup returns CDR1 MNHNY and CDR2 SVGAGI (reference sequence). V dropped 1 base and J dropped 7; count of bases not matched to a gene: 9. The CDR3 contains 17 residues. CDR3: CASSYFQTSGVGNEQFF. For the CDR3, the DNA is TGTGCCAGCAGTTACTTCCAGACTAGCGGGGTTGGGAATGAGCAGTTCTTC.

This chain links TRBV6-5 with TRBJ1-5, with a weak D call TRBD1 (5 bases). CDR3 size: 15 residues. Germline V gene lookup returns CDR1 MNHEY and CDR2 SVGAGI. Trimming pared 6 bases from V and 2 bases from J, leaving 14 bases between. Written as DNA, the CDR3 is TGTGCCAGCAGCCCGACAGTGGATGGCAATCAGCCCCAGCATTTT. It is translated as CASSPTVDGNQPQHF.

The table lists this clonotype with a few counts. A much larger clone differs by one base, so this may be a read error. The chain has TRBV29-1 and TRBJ2-7, with D maybe TRBD1 (5 bases). Germline lookup yields CDR1 SQVTM and CDR2 ANQGSEA. The CDR3 has 11 amino acids. The CDR3 nucleotides read TGCGGCGTTCAGGGTTCGCGGGAGCAGTACTTC. This encodes CGVQGSREQYF.

The sample holds a few counts of this clonotype. The V and J genes are TRBV6-5 and TRBJ1-5, with 9 nucleotides matching TRBD1. CDR1 and CDR2 (germline): MNHEY, SVGAGI. V lost 3 bases, J lost 0 bases, and 12 bases stayed unmatched. The CDR3 covers 19 residues. The CDR3 DNA sequence: TGTGCCAGCAGTTATTCCCCGGGACAGGGTCTTGATAGCAATCAGCCCCAGCATTTT. Protein: CASSYSPGQGLDSNQPQHF.

This clonotype was recorded many times. V gene TRBV7-9 combines with J gene TRBJ2-5; 9 nucleotides align to TRBD1. V was clipped by 3 bases and J by 4 bases; unmatched bases: 3. CDR1 and CDR2 from the germline V gene are SEHNR and FQNEAQ (reference sequence). This CDR3 comprises 14 residues. The CDR3 DNA reads TGTGCCAGCAGCTTCGGGACAGGGTTAGAGACCCAGTACTTC. Protein product: CASSFGTGLETQYF. Looking up the rest from reference TRBV7-9 and TRBJ2-5 gives the full variable domain: DTGVSQNPRHKITKRGQNVTFRCDPISEHNRLYWYRQTLGQGPEFLTYFQNEAQLEKSRLLSDRFSAERPKGSFSTLEIQRTEQGDSAMYLCASSFGTGLETQYFGPGTRLLVL.

As concerns this clonotype: One junction end does not reproduce the germline sequence, and a read error may be involved. This chain uses TRBV24-1 with TRBJ2-1; no clear D gene. This CDR3 comprises 13 residues. Germline assignment: CDR1 KGHDR and CDR2 SFDVKD. CDR3 bases: TGTTCCACCAGTGATCCTCAGGATAATGAGCAGTTCTTC. Protein sequence: CSTSDPQDNEQFF.

This clonotype has just a few counts. This sequence joins TRBV12-3 or TRBV12-4 and TRBJ2-1; possibly TRBD1 for D (6 bases). V gave up 3 bases and J gave up 3 bases, with 12 bases separating them. The CDR3 totals 15 residues. CDR3: CASSLATGLYNEQFF. The CDR3 coding sequence is TGTGCCAGCAGTTTGGCGACAGGACTCTACAATGAGCAGTTCTTC.

This clonotype appeared many times. The chain combines TRBV10-2 with TRBJ2-3; 8 bases align to TRBD2. V shed 6 bases, J shed 7 bases, and the junction held 6 bases outside the gene matches. This CDR3 has 13 amino acids. Germline V gene data show CDR1 as WSHSY and CDR2 as SAAADI. In DNA, the CDR3 is TGCGCCAGCAGCGTCGGGGGGGTGTATACGCAGTATTTT. Its translation: CASSVGGVYTQYF.

A remark on this clonotype: The junction and the germline gene differ at one end; a read error may be behind it. The V gene is TRBV29-1, the J gene TRBJ2-5; TRBD1 matches 8 bases. CDR1 is SQVTM, CDR2 ANQGSEA, per germline. The CDR3 totals 14 residues. CDR3: CSAGPSTGGETRYF. For the CDR3, the DNA is TGCAGCGCGGGCCCCTCTACAGGGGGAGAGACCCGGTACTTC.

The chain recombines TRBV11-2 with TRBJ2-6; D perhaps matches TRBD1 (5 bases). This CDR3 comprises 17 residues. Looked up from germline, CDR1 is SGHAT and CDR2 is FQNNGV. The germline V and J ends were trimmed by 2 bases and 4 bases, with 15 bases remaining between them. CDR3 DNA: TGTGCCAGCAGCTTAAATAGGGTGGGGCCAGGGGCCAACGTCCTGACTTTC. Translating it yields CASSLNRVGPGANVLTF.

In the case of this clonotype: One junction end does not reproduce the germline sequence, and a read error may be involved. This sequence joins TRBV24-1 and TRBJ2-1, with 11 nucleotides matching TRBD1. The CDR3 extends over 16 amino acids. In germline, CDR1 is KGHDR, CDR2 SFDVKD. The CDR3 DNA reads TGTGCCACCAGTCGAACCGGACAGGGGGCAAGGAATGGGCAGTTCTTC. It is translated as CATSRTGQGARNGQFF.

This clonotype occurred a few times. The chain uses TRBV3-1 and TRBJ2-5, with TRBD2 matching over 8 bases. Losses at the gene ends were 7 bases for V and 1 base for J; bases not matched to a gene: 2. Germline V gene lookup returns CDR1 LGHDT and CDR2 YNNKEL (reference sequence). The CDR3 consists of 13 residues. CDR3 bases: TGTGCCAGCAATAGCGGGACCCAAGAGACCCAGTACTTC. Amino acids: CASNSGTQETQYF.

The gene calls are TRBV12-5 and TRBJ2-5; 11 bases agree with TRBD2. J gave up 1 base and V 1 base, and 5 bases lay outside the gene matches. The germline gives CDR1 LGHNT, CDR2 FRNRAP. CDR3 size: 17 residues. CDR3 region: CASGLGLAGTSQETQYF. The DNA for the CDR3 is TGTGCTAGTGGTTTGGGACTAGCGGGGACCAGCCAAGAGACCCAGTACTTC.

This rearrangement joins TRBV27 to TRBJ2-3; the D gene is possibly TRBD2 (5 bases). V was cut by 6 bases and J by 0 bases, with 13 bases left in between. This CDR3 has 15 amino acids. The germline gives CDR1 MNHEY, CDR2 SMNVEV (reference sequence). The CDR3 DNA follows: TGTGCCAGCAGCAAACTAGAGCCTAGCACAGATACGCAGTATTTT. As protein: CASSKLEPSTDTQYF.

This clonotype came up once. V is TRBV5-1 and J is TRBJ1-4, with a weak D call TRBD1 (5 bases). The CDR3 extends over 17 amino acids. Trimming left V 5 bases short and J 0 bases short, with 17 bases between. Germline V gene sequence: CDR1 SGHRS, CDR2 YFSETQ. DNA of the CDR3: TGCGCCAGCAGTCCTTATGGGGCCGCCGCAACTAATGAAAAACTGTTTTTT. Protein: CASSPYGAAATNEKLFF.

V gene TRBV20-1 combines with J gene TRBJ1-1; D unclear. Germline values: CDR1 DFQATT, CDR2 SNEGSKA (reference sequence). V dropped 4 bases and J dropped 1 base, with 10 bases sitting between them. This CDR3 is built from 13 residues. This CDR3 is CSAKAGANTEAFF. In DNA, the CDR3 is TGCAGTGCTAAGGCGGGAGCGAACACTGAAGCTTTCTTT.

As to this clonotype: At one end, the junction sequence differs from germline, possibly due to a read error. The chain links TRBV24-1 to TRBJ2-3, with 9 bases that match TRBD2. From germline, CDR1 is KGHDR and CDR2 SFDVKD. The CDR3 is made up of 16 amino acids. The CDR3 nucleotides read TGTGCCGCCAGTGATTTGGCGGGGGGGCTTACAGATACGCAGTATTTT. This gives the protein CAASDLAGGLTDTQYF.

This chain links TRBV20-1 with TRBJ2-1; no firm D call. CDR3 length: 11 residues. V shed 0 bases and J shed 10 bases, with 7 bases lying between them. Germline lookup yields CDR1 DFQATT and CDR2 SNEGSKA (reference sequence). Here the CDR3 DNA reads TGCAGTGCTAGAGATCCCGGCGAGCAGTTCTTC. Residues: CSARDPGEQFF.

This clonotype was detected many times. The chain is built from TRBV6-1 and TRBJ2-5; D is possibly TRBD1 (6 bases). Per germline, CDR1 MNHNS and CDR2 SASEGT. The CDR3 contains 14 residues. Trimming left V 9 bases short and J 5 bases short, with 19 bases between. CDR3 loop: CASSVQGWGETQYF. The CDR3 region has the DNA TGTGCCAGTTCAGTACAGGGATGGGGTGAGACCCAGTACTTC.

This clonotype showed up just a few times. This sequence joins TRBV4-1 and TRBJ2-1; 10 nucleotides align to TRBD2. There are 17 residues in the CDR3. The germline CDR1 and CDR2 sequences are MGHRA and YSYEKL. The J segment lost 2 bases and the V segment lost 4 bases, leaving 8 bases of the junction unmatched. The CDR3 region is CASSLSASGGTYNEQFF. As DNA, the CDR3 is TGCGCCAGCAGCCTCTCCGCTAGCGGGGGTACCTACAATGAGCAGTTCTTC.

This chain links TRBV24-1 with TRBJ2-5, with 7 bases aligning to TRBD1. The ends lost 4 bases at V and 5 bases at J; junction bases unmatched: 9. Germline V gives CDR1 KGHDR, CDR2 SFDVKD. This CDR3 contains 15 residues. DNA for the CDR3: TGTGCCACCAGTGACTCCCGGGACAGAAGGGAGACCCAGTACTTC. Translating gives CATSDSRDRRETQYF.

The chain uses TRBV2 and TRBJ1-1; D gene uncertain. The CDR3 totals 13 residues. Trimming pared 8 bases from V and 5 bases from J, leaving 15 bases between. Germline values: CDR1 SNHLY, CDR2 FYNNEI. The CDR3 is CASLPVVWTEAFF. The CDR3 DNA is TGTGCCAGCCTGCCGGTTGTGTGGACTGAAGCTTTCTTT.